Sequencing of this T cell receptor beta chain was carried out in a study of OX40 agonist ivuxolimab in advanced cancers. Across the study: Dose-escalation subjects each had hepatocellular carcinoma, melanoma, renal cell or head and neck cancer. Three patients responded partially, comprising one with hepatocellular carcinoma and two with cutaneous melanoma.

Assay: immunoSEQ multiplex PCR; the TCRdb copy retains only in-frame clones and omits some. The sample holds 100,000 to 120,000 clones; about nine tenths are singletons and the top ten take approximately 0.29%. V was shortened by 0 bases and J by 0 bases, with 12 bases between the two germline ends. CDR1 and CDR2 from the germline V gene are SGHRS and YFSETQ. The CDR3 totals 16 residues. Study-wide points: Still undetermined is the antigen specificity of the expanded peripheral T cells.

To note about this clone: Its antigen is undetermined.

The input for sequencing was CD4+ or CD8+ T cells sorted from blood, taken in a trial of the OX40 agonist ivuxolimab. The receptor comes from an adult with an advanced solid tumor such as melanoma, head and neck, liver or kidney cancer. This chain uses TRBV5-1 with TRBJ1-2, with no clear D. Here the CDR3 reads CASSLVEAETNYGYTF. As DNA, the CDR3 is TGCGCCAGCAGCTTGGTGGAGGCAGAAACTAACTATGGCTACACCTTC.